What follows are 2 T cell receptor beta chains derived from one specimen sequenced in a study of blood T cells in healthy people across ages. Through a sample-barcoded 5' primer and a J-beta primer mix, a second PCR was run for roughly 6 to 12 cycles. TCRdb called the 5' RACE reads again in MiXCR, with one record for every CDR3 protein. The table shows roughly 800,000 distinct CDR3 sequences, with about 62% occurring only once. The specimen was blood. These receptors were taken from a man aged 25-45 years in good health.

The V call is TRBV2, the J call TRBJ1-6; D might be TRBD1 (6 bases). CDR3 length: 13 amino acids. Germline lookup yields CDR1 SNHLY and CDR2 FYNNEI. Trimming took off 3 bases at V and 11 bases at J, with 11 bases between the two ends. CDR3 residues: CASSDQGIPPLHF. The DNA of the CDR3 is TGTGCCAGCAGTGATCAGGGGATTCCACCCCTCCACTTT.

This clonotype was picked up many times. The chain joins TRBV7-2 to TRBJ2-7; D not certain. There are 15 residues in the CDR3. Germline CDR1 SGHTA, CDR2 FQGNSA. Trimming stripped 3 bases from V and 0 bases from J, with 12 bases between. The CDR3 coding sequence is TGTGCCAGCAGCTTCGGACCGATTAGCTCCTACGAGCAGTACTTC. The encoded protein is CASSFGPISSYEQYF. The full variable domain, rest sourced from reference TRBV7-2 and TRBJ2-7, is GAGVSQSPSNKVTEKGKDVELRCDPISGHTALYWYRQSLGQGLEFLIYFQGNSAPDKSGLPSDRFSAERTGGSVSTLTIQRTQQEDSAVYLCASSFGPISSYEQYFGPGTRLTVT.